Below, 20 T cell receptor beta chains from the same sample are listed, as sequenced in a study of blood T cell repertoires in COVID-19. Repertoires were generated with immunoSEQ multiplex PCR, while TCRdb's copy carries only in-frame clones and drops some. The table lists around 250,000 clones, 90% of them singletons, with 2.1% in the top ten. The sample comprised peripheral blood. These receptors all come from a woman aged 60-75 years with COVID-19, enrolled during active disease.

The rearrangement uses TRBV30 and TRBJ1-1; D remains unclear. Germline V gives CDR1 GTSNPN, CDR2 SVGIG (reference sequence). The V end lost 7 bases, the J end lost 1 base, and 13 bases lay between the germline ends. There are 13 residues in the CDR3. Written as DNA, the CDR3 is TGTGCCTTACCTTCCGAGGGGAACACTGAAGCTTTCTTT. Residues: CALPSEGNTEAFF.

V is TRBV13 and J is TRBJ1-1, with unresolved D. Looked up from germline, CDR1 is PRHDT and CDR2 is FYEKMQ (reference sequence). V was shortened by 1 base and J by 8 bases, with 11 bases between the two germline ends. The CDR3 consists of 13 residues. CDR3 DNA: TGTGCCAGCAGCTTAGATGGCAGATCGGAAGCTTTCTTT. It translates to CASSLDGRSEAFF.

This chain connects TRBV5-4 to TRBJ1-3; no firm D call. CDR3 length: 14 amino acids. V lost 2 bases to trimming and J lost 0 bases, with 6 bases between them. Germline loops: CDR1 SGHNT, CDR2 YYREEE (reference sequence). The CDR3 coding sequence is TGTGCCAGCAGCTTATCGGGCTCTGGAAACACCATATATTTT. This encodes CASSLSGSGNTIYF.

In this sample, this clone turned up a few times. V is TRBV2 and J is TRBJ1-3; the match to TRBD1 covers 10 bases. This CDR3 has 16 amino acids. The ends lost 6 bases at V and 4 bases at J; junction bases unmatched: 9. Germline loops: CDR1 SNHLY, CDR2 FYNNEI. DNA for the CDR3: TGTGCCAGCAGGAACCCGGGACAGGGGACCGGAAACACCATATATTTT. It specifies CASRNPGQGTGNTIYF.

The V call is TRBV5-1, the J call TRBJ2-1, with D hard to call. The V gene lost 4 bases and the J gene lost 5 bases, with 7 bases spanning the gap. Germline loops: CDR1 SGHRS, CDR2 YFSETQ. This CDR3 region has 12 residues. Written as DNA, the CDR3 is TGCGCCAGCAGCAGAACAGACAATGAGCAGTTCTTC. This translates into CASSRTDNEQFF.

The chain employs TRBV25-1 and TRBJ1-1; tentatively, D is TRBD1 (6 bases). The CDR3 runs to 14 residues. CDR1 and CDR2 (germline): MGHDK, SYGVNS. V shed 2 bases and J shed 11 bases, with 18 bases lying between them. As DNA, the CDR3 is TGTGCCAGCAGTGAAACCGGGACACCCAGTCGGGCTTTCTTT. It is translated as CASSETGTPSRAFF. Full variable domain (missing parts from reference TRBV25-1 and TRBJ1-1): EADIYQTPRYLVIGTGKKITLECSQTMGHDKMYWYQQDPGMELHLIHYSYGVNSTEKGDLSSESTVSRIRTEHFPLTLESARPSHTSQYLCASSETGTPSRAFFGQGTRLTVV.

The CDR3 here is CASSGGGPASPIYF. CDR3 sequence (DNA): TGTGCCAGCAGTGGGGGGGGGCCAGCCTCCCCCATATATTTT. The chain couples TRBV2 to TRBJ1-3, with D possibly matching TRBD1 (6 bases). The CDR3 spans 14 residues. V was trimmed by 4 bases and J by 11 bases, leaving 18 bases between them. Germline V lookup: CDR1 SNHLY, CDR2 FYNNEI.

The rearrangement joins TRBV6-1 to TRBJ1-4, with D perhaps TRBD1 (6 bases). V was shortened by 3 bases and J by 7 bases, with 15 bases between the two germline ends. CDR1 is MNHNS and CDR2 is SASEGT in the germline V gene. The CDR3 extends over 15 amino acids. The CDR3 region has the DNA TGTGCCAGCAGTGAGCTGGGGGCAGGTGGTGAAAAACTGTTTTTT. Translating gives CASSELGAGGEKLFF.

The chain couples TRBV5-4 to TRBJ2-3; D perhaps matches TRBD2 (6 bases). The germline V gene has CDR1 SGHNT and CDR2 YYREEE (reference sequence). The CDR3 is made up of 14 amino acids. Trimming removed 4 bases at V and 1 base at J, with 10 bases between. The CDR3 DNA reads TGTGCCAGCAGCCCGACGGGGGGCACAGATACGCAGTATTTT. It translates to CASSPTGGTDTQYF.

V gene TRBV19 combines with J gene TRBJ1-2, with 8 nucleotides matching TRBD1. Germline V lookup: CDR1 LNHDA, CDR2 SQIVND (reference sequence). CDR3 length: 14 residues. V trimming: 6 bases; J trimming: 4 bases; junction bases outside the gene matches: 7. The CDR3, as DNA: TGTGCCAGTAGCGCCTCTACAGGGGGCTATGGCTACACCTTC. This encodes CASSASTGGYGYTF.

As to this clone: The sample holds other DNA sequences that translate to the same CDR3. This sequence joins TRBV19 and TRBJ1-1; 7 bases line up with TRBD1. The CDR3 is made up of 14 amino acids. Trimming cost V 4 bases and J 0 bases; bases outside gene matches: 2. Germline loops: CDR1 LNHDA, CDR2 SQIVND (reference sequence). The CDR3 DNA sequence: TGTGCCAGTAGTACGGGACAGTTGAACACTGAAGCTTTCTTT. Amino acids: CASSTGQLNTEAFF.

This clone is a singleton in its sample. The J gene is TRBJ2-7, the V gene TRBV7-8, with D possibly TRBD2 on 7 matching bases. Germline CDR1 SGHVS, CDR2 FQNEAQ. Trimming removed 3 bases from V and 3 bases from J, with 12 bases in between. The CDR3 is 14 amino acids. CDR3 loop: CASSLGGGFYEQYF. Written as DNA, the CDR3 is TGTGCCAGCAGCTTGGGCGGGGGCTTCTACGAGCAGTACTTC.

As to this clone: Germline and junction disagree at one end, which may indicate a read error. The rearrangement uses TRBV2 and TRBJ1-5, with 8 bases identical to TRBD1. The CDR3 has 17 amino acids. CDR1 and CDR2 (germline): SNHLY, FYNNEI. The CDR3 region has the DNA TGTGCCAGCAGAGAAGACAGGGGAGAAAAGAACAATCAGCCCCAGCATTTT. It yields the protein CASREDRGEKNNQPQHF.

The chain recombines TRBV29-1 with TRBJ1-1, with D possibly being TRBD1 (6 bases). CDR1 and CDR2 from the germline V gene are SQVTM and ANQGSEA. Trimming pared 4 bases from V and 4 bases from J, leaving 13 bases between. The CDR3 contains 13 residues. CDR3 DNA sequence: TGCAGCGTTGCGTCAGGGGTGGGCACTGAAGCTTTCTTT. This translates into CSVASGVGTEAFF.

The genes are TRBV9 and TRBJ2-7, with TRBD1 identical over 7 bases. Trimming took 2 bases from V and 5 from J; bases not matched to a gene: 7. This CDR3 is built from 14 residues. Germline loops: CDR1 SGDLS, CDR2 YYNGEE. The CDR3 sequence is CASSVTGTANEQYF. The CDR3 DNA reads as TGTGCCAGCAGCGTGACCGGGACAGCCAACGAGCAGTACTTC.

The chain employs TRBV5-8 and TRBJ2-7, with 9 bases fitting TRBD1. The CDR3 is 14 residues long. V lost 3 bases and J lost 3; bases outside the gene matches: 4. The germline CDR1 and CDR2 sequences are SGHTS and YDEGEE. The CDR3 here is CASSWGQGDYEQYF. CDR3 nucleotides: TGTGCCAGCAGCTGGGGACAGGGAGACTACGAGCAGTACTTC.

V and J are TRBV6-5 and TRBJ1-2; D perhaps matches TRBD1 (5 bases). The CDR3 contains 12 residues. Germline CDR1 is MNHEY and CDR2 is SVGAGI. Trimming pared 4 bases from V and 5 bases from J, leaving 8 bases between. The CDR3 loop is CASSSTDYGYTF. The CDR3 nucleotides read TGTGCCAGCAGTTCGACAGATTATGGCTACACCTTC.

The chain carries TRBV5-1 and TRBJ1-1, with D unclear. From germline, CDR1 is SGHRS and CDR2 YFSETQ. The V and J ends lost 8 bases and 0 bases respectively, with 8 bases between them. The CDR3 contains 12 residues. The CDR3 region is CASAGVNTEAFF. As DNA, the CDR3 is TGCGCCAGTGCGGGAGTGAACACTGAAGCTTTCTTT. Full variable domain (rest looked up from reference TRBV5-1 and TRBJ1-1): KAGVTQTPRYLIKTRGQQVTLSCSPISGHRSVSWYQQTPGQGLQFLFEYFSETQRNKGNFPGRFSGRQFSNSRSEMNVSTLELGDSALYLCASAGVNTEAFFGQGTRLTVV.

This clone was detected only once. The chain joins TRBV28 to TRBJ1-1; D gene uncertain. CDR3 length: 14 residues. Germline V CDR1 and CDR2: MDHEN, SYDVKM. Trimming took off 7 bases at V and 1 base at J, with 13 bases between the two ends. This CDR3 is CASNAGGQNTEAFF. In nucleotides, the CDR3 is TGTGCCAGCAATGCGGGCGGCCAGAACACTGAAGCTTTCTTT.

For this clone: A junction end diverges from the germline sequence, so it may reflect a read error. The rearrangement links TRBV6-2 or TRBV6-3 to TRBJ2-4; D might be TRBD1 (6 bases). There are 13 residues in the CDR3. The germline CDR1 and CDR2 sequences are MNHEY and SVGEGT. CDR3 in DNA: TGTGCCAGCAGTGGCCAGGGGCGGAGTATTCGGTACTTC. Protein sequence: CASSGQGRSIRYF.